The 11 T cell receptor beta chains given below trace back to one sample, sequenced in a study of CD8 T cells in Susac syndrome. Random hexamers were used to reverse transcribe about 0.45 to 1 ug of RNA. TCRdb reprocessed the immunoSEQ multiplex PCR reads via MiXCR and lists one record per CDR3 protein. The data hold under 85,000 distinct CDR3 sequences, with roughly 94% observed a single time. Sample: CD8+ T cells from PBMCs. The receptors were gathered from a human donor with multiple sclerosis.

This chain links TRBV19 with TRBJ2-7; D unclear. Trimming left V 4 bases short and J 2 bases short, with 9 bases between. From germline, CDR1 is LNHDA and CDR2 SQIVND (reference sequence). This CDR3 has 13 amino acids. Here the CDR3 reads CASSTVRPYEQYF. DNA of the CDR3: TGTGCCAGTAGTACAGTCAGACCCTACGAGCAGTACTTC.

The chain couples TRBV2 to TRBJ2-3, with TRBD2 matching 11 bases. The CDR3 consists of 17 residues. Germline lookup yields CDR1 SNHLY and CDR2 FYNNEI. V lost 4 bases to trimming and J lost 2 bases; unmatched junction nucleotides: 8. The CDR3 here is CASSVSLAGGITDTQYF. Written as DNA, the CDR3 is TGTGCCAGCAGTGTTAGTCTAGCGGGGGGAATCACAGATACGCAGTATTTT.

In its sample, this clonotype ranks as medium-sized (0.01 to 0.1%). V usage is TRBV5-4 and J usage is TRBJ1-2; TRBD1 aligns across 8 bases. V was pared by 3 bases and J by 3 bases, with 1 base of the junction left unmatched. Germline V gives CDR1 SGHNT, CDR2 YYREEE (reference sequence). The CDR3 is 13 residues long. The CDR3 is CASSSGQDYGYTF. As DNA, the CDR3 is TGTGCCAGCAGCTCGGGACAGGACTATGGCTACACCTTC. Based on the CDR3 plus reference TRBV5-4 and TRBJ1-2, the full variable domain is ETGVTQSPTHLIKTRGQQVTLRCSSQSGHNTVSWYQQALGQGPQFIFQYYREEENGRGNFPPRFSGLQFPNYSSELNVNALELDDSALYLCASSSGQDYGYTFGSGTRLTVV.

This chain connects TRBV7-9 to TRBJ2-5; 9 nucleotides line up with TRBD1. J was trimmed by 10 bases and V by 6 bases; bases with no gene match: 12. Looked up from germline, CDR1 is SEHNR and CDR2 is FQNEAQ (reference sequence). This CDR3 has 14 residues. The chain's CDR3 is CASSPLGTGNIQYF. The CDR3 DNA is TGTGCCAGCAGTCCCCTAGGGACAGGGAACATCCAGTACTTC.

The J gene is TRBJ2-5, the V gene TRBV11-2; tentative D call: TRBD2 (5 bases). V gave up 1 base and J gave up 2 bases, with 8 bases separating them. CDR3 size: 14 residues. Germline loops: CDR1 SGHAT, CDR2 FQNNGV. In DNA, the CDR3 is TGTGCCAGCAGCTTAGCTCCGGGGCAAGAGACCCAGTACTTC. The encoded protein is CASSLAPGQETQYF.

This CDR3 is CSGTGNTEAFF. DNA for the CDR3: TGCAGCGGGACAGGGAACACTGAAGCTTTCTTT. The rearrangement uses TRBV29-1 and TRBJ1-1; 7 nucleotides align to TRBD1. This CDR3 spans 11 amino acids. Trimming removed 7 bases from V and 1 base from J; junction bases left unmatched: 0. Per the germline V gene, CDR1 is SQVTM and CDR2 is ANQGSEA.

This CDR3 is CASSIVGGAYEQYF. The CDR3 DNA is TGTGCCAGTAGTATAGTCGGCGGGGCTTACGAGCAGTACTTC. This chain uses TRBV19 with TRBJ2-7; TRBD2 is a possible D gene (6 bases). The CDR3 is 14 amino acids. From germline, CDR1 is LNHDA and CDR2 SQIVND (reference sequence). The V gene lost 1 base and the J gene lost 4 bases, with 11 bases spanning the gap.

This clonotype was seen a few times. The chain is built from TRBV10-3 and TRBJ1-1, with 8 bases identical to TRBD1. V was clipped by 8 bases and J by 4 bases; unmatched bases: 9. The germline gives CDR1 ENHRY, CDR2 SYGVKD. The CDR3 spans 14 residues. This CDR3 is CAIEDRERGTEAFF. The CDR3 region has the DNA TGTGCCATCGAGGACAGGGAACGGGGCACTGAAGCTTTCTTT.

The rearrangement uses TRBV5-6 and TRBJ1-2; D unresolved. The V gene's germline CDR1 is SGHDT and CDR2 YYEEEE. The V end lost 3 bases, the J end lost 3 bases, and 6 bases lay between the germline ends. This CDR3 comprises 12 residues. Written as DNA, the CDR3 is TGTGCCAGCAGCTATCCAGACTATGGCTACACCTTC. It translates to CASSYPDYGYTF.

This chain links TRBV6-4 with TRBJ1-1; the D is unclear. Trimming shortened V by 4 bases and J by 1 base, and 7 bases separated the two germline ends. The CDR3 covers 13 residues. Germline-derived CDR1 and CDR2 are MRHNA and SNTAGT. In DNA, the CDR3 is TGTGCCAGCAGTGTGAGCGAGAACACTGAAGCTTTCTTT. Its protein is CASSVSENTEAFF.

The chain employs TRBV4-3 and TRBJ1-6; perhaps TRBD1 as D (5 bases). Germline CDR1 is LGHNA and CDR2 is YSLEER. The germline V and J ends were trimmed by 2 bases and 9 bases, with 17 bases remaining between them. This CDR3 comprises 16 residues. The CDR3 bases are TGCGCCAGCAGCCAAATGTCGGGACGCAGTACTTCACCCCTCCACTTT. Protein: CASSQMSGRSTSPLHF.